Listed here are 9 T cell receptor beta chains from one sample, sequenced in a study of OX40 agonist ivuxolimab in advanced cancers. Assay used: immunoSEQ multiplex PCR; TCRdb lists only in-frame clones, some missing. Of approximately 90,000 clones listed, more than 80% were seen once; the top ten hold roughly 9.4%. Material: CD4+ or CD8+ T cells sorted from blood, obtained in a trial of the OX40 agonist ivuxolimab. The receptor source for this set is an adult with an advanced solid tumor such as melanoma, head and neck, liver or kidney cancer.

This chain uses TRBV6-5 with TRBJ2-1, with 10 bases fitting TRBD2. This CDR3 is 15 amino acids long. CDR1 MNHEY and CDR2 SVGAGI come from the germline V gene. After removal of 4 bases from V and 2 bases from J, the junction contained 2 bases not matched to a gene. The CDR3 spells CASSSGTSAYNEQFF. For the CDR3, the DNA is TGTGCCAGCAGTTCCGGGACTAGCGCCTACAATGAGCAGTTCTTC.

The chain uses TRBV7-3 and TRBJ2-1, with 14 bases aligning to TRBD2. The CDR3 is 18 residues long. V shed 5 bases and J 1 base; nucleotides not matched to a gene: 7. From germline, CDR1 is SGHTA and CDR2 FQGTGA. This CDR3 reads CASSMGTSGSSSYNEQFF. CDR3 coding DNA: TGTGCCAGCAGCATGGGGACTAGCGGGAGTAGTTCCTACAATGAGCAGTTCTTC. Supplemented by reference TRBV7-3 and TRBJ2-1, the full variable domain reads GAGVSQTPSNKVTEKGKYVELRCDPISGHTALYWYRQSLGQGPEFLIYFQGTGAADDSGLPNDRFFAVRPEGSVSTLKIQRTERGDSAVYLCASSMGTSGSSSYNEQFFGPGTRLTVL.

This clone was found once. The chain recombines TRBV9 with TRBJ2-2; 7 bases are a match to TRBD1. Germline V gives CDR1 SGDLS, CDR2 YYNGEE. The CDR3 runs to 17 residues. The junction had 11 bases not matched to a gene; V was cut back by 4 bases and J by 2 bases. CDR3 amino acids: CASSLPGDRANTGELFF. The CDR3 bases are TGTGCCAGCAGCTTACCCGGTGACAGGGCCAACACCGGGGAGCTGTTTTTT.

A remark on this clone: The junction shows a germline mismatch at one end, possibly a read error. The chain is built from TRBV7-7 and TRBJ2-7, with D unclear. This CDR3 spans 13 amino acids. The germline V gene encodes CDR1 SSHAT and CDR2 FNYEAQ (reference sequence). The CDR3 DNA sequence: TGTGCTAGCAGCCCCGCCGGGTCCTACGAGCAGTACTTC. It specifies CASSPAGSYEQYF.

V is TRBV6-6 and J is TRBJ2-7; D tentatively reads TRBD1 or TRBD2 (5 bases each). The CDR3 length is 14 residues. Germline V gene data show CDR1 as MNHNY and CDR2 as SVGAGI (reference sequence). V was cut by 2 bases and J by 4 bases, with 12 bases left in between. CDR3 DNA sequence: TGTGCCAGCAGTTACATGGGGGAGCGGTACGAGCAGTACTTC. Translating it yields CASSYMGERYEQYF.

The CDR3 sequence: CASSLGSRDPYEQYF. The CDR3 DNA follows: TGCGCCAGCAGCTTGGGCAGCAGGGACCCCTACGAGCAGTACTTC. This chain joins TRBV5-1 and TRBJ2-7; the D gene could be TRBD1 or TRBD2 (5 bases each). The V end lost 0 bases, the J end lost 2 bases, and 12 bases lay between the germline ends. Per germline, CDR1 SGHRS and CDR2 YFSETQ. This CDR3 spans 15 amino acids.

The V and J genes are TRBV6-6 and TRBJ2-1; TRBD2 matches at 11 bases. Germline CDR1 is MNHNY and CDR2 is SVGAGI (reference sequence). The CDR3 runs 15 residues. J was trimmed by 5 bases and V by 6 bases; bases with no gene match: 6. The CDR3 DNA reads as TGTGCCAGCAGCCGAATAGCGGGAGGGCACAATGAGCAGTTCTTC. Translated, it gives CASSRIAGGHNEQFF.

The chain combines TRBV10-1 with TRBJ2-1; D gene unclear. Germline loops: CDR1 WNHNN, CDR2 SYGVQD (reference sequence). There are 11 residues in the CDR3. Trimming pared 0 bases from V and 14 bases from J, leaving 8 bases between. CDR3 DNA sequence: TGCGCCAGCAGTGAGTCCGCGCCTGAGTTCTTC. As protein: CASSESAPEFF.

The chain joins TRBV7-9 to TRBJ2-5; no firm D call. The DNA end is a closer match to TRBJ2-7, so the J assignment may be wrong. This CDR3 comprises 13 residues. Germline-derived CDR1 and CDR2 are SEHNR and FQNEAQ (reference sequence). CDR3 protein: CASSLGLASEQYF. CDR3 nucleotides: TGTGCCAGCAGCTTAGGGTTGGCCAGCGAGCAGTACTTC.